One sample yielded the 12 T cell receptor beta chains listed below, sequenced in a study of early T cells in non-severe SARS-CoV-2 infection (dated by TCRdb to the early 2020s). The library relied on 5' RACE. Sequenced using a NextSeq 500. TCRdb passed the public sequencing reads through fastp at Q25 and MiXCR, retaining productive beta sequences. All rows with the same CDR3 protein become a single entry with the most common DNA and genes. The sample records roughly 100,000 distinct CDR3 sequences, around 13% of which are singletons. Roughly 6.3% of the sample is in the top ten clones. Source material: whole blood. The receptors stem from an adult who was a healthcare worker with PCR-confirmed SARS-CoV-2 infection or an uninfected control (not recorded which).

There are many counts of this clonotype. This chain joins TRBV6-6 and TRBJ1-5; perhaps TRBD1 as D (5 bases). The CDR3 has 13 residues. The V gene lost 8 bases and the J gene lost 1 base, with 9 bases spanning the gap. Germline V gene lookup returns CDR1 MNHNY and CDR2 SVGAGI (reference sequence). This chain's CDR3 is CASFDRSNQPQHF. The CDR3 region has the DNA TGTGCCAGCTTCGACAGAAGCAATCAGCCCCAGCATTTT.

This chain uses TRBV11-3 with TRBJ2-1; 7 nucleotides agree with TRBD2. This CDR3 spans 12 amino acids. CDR1 and CDR2 from the germline V gene are SGHNT and YENEEA. The V and J ends lost 6 bases and 9 bases, in that order; junction bases with no gene match: 5. This CDR3 reads CASRGLVIEQFF. CDR3 DNA: TGTGCCAGCAGAGGACTAGTAATTGAGCAGTTCTTC.

This clonotype was observed a few times. V and J are TRBV28 and TRBJ2-5; D uncertain. V gave up 4 bases and J gave up 1 base, with 13 bases separating them. The CDR3 has 15 residues. CDR1 MDHEN and CDR2 SYDVKM come from the germline V gene. CDR3 residues: CASSSPPSGQETQYF. The CDR3 nucleotides are TGTGCCAGCAGTTCGCCCCCCTCGGGCCAAGAGACCCAGTACTTC. Supplemented by reference TRBV28 and TRBJ2-5, the full variable domain reads DVKVTQSSRYLVKRTGEKVFLECVQDMDHENMFWYRQDPGLGLRLIYFSYDVKMKEKGDIPEGYSVSREKKERFSLILESASTNQTSMYLCASSSPPSGQETQYFGPGTRLLVL.

The sample holds one count of this clonotype. One base away lies a much larger clone, so this may be a sequencing read error. This rearrangement joins TRBV7-9 to TRBJ2-4; 7 bases agree with TRBD2. CDR3 length: 16 residues. From germline, CDR1 is SEHNR and CDR2 FQNEAQ (reference sequence). Losses at the gene ends were 5 bases for V and 4 bases for J; bases not matched to a gene: 11. CDR3 residues: CASSQGLVTLKNIQYF. The CDR3 nucleotides read TGTGCCAGCAGCCAAGGACTAGTAACCCTTAAAAACATTCAGTACTTC.

This clonotype is deemed medium-sized. The chain recombines TRBV28 with TRBJ2-2; unclear D gene. V was shortened by 2 bases and J by 4 bases, with 5 bases between the two germline ends. CDR1 and CDR2 from the germline V gene are MDHEN and SYDVKM. This CDR3 comprises 13 residues. CDR3 sequence: CASSLGGTGELFF. The CDR3 DNA reads as TGTGCCAGCAGTTTAGGTGGCACCGGGGAGCTGTTTTTT.

Ten or more counts support this clonotype. This sequence joins TRBV4-1 and TRBJ2-7; D uncertain. This CDR3 region has 13 residues. Trimming cost V 1 base and J 7 bases, with 11 bases left between them. Germline-derived CDR1 and CDR2 are MGHRA and YSYEKL. The CDR3 loop is CASSQVPAGEQYF. The CDR3 DNA reads TGCGCCAGCAGCCAAGTCCCGGCTGGGGAGCAGTACTTC.

This clonotype has a handful of counts. The chain joins TRBV7-2 to TRBJ1-2; 12 nucleotides line up with TRBD1. The germline CDR1 and CDR2 sequences are SGHTA and FQGNSA. Trimming at V came to 5 bases and at J to 8 bases, leaving 6 bases not matched to a gene. The CDR3 has 14 amino acids. The CDR3 reads CASSPSGTGGGYTF. The CDR3 region has the DNA TGTGCCAGCAGCCCAAGCGGGACAGGGGGCGGCTACACCTTC.

The V gene is TRBV28, the J gene TRBJ2-7; D ambiguous. The germline V gene encodes CDR1 MDHEN and CDR2 SYDVKM. Trimming stripped 8 bases from V and 1 base from J, with 12 bases between. There are 13 residues in the CDR3. The CDR3 DNA sequence: TGTGCCAGCCTATCAGGTGAATCCTACGAGCAGTACTTC. It codes for CASLSGESYEQYF.

This clonotype has just a few counts. The CDR3 nucleotides read TGTGCCAGCAGTTCCTCTCCCAGAAACACCGGGGAGCTGTTTTTT. Its translation is CASSSSPRNTGELFF. This rearrangement joins TRBV27 to TRBJ2-2; D gene ambiguous. Trimming pared 4 bases from V and 2 bases from J, leaving 11 bases between. The CDR3 spans 15 residues. Germline CDR1 is MNHEY and CDR2 is SMNVEV (reference sequence).

The rearrangement uses TRBV28 and TRBJ1-3; unclear D gene. Between the trimmed V and J ends, which lost 5 bases and 6 bases, there was a span of 11 bases. The CDR3 sequence is 13 residues long. The germline V gene has CDR1 MDHEN and CDR2 SYDVKM. CDR3 region: CASSRADLNTIYF. The CDR3 DNA reads TGTGCCAGCAGTAGGGCGGACTTAAACACCATATATTTT.

This rearrangement joins TRBV2 to TRBJ1-6; D unresolved. The germline V and J ends were trimmed by 8 bases and 7 bases, with 12 bases remaining between them. This CDR3 contains 13 residues. Germline V lookup: CDR1 SNHLY, CDR2 FYNNEI. CDR3 coding DNA: TGTGCCAGCGGGGTGGAAGTGAATTCACCCCTCCACTTT. Protein: CASGVEVNSPLHF.

This clonotype was picked up a small number of times. The chain links TRBV3-1 to TRBJ2-7; 8 positions agree with TRBD1. From germline, CDR1 is LGHDT and CDR2 YNNKEL (reference sequence). The CDR3 has 16 residues. The V gene end was trimmed by 0 bases and the J gene end by 5 bases; junction bases not matched to a gene: 9. The CDR3 nucleotides read TGTGCCAGCAGCCAAGAATTAACAGGGGGAGATAACGAGCAGTACTTC. Protein product: CASSQELTGGDNEQYF.